The entry below describes one T cell receptor beta chain. The antigen is not known. At one of its ends the junction is not consistent with the germline gene, which may arise from a read error. CDR3 length: 14 amino acids. The germline CDR1 and CDR2 sequences are SGHAT and FQDESV (reference sequence). Three rounds of nested PCR, following a modified ARM-PCR protocol, produced the TCRbeta library. TCRdb fed the multiplex PCR reads into MiXCR, producing one record per CDR3 protein. Of fewer than 100,000 distinct CDR3 sequences listed, 55% to 75% are singletons. The data originate from a study of tumor and adjacent non-tumor tissue in lung cancer. The template was RNA from unsorted bulk tissue. Overall study findings and caveats: Tumor repertoires had a smaller top 100 clone share than normal lung.

This clonotype was sampled from a woman aged 40 to 50 with non-small cell lung cancer. The rearrangement links TRBV11-1 to TRBJ2-1, with 8 bases matching TRBD1. Sequenced: lung tumor tissue. The DNA of the CDR3 is TGTGCCAGAAGTTCCAGGGGGCGCGTGGATGAGCAGTCCTTC. Its translation is CARSSRGRVDEQSF. The full variable domain, completed using reference TRBV11-1 and TRBJ2-1, is EAEVAQSPRYKITEKSQAVAFWCDPISGHATLYWYRQILGQGPELLVQFQDESVVDDSQLPKDRFSAERLKGVDSTLKIQPAELGDSAMYLCARSSRGRVDEQSFGPGTRLTVL.